This T cell receptor (beta chain) appears in the sequencing data of a study of CD8+ T cells in alopecia areata. In each case, RNA was isolated and then reverse transcribed into cDNA as the sequencing template. Method: immunoSEQ multiplex PCR; TCRdb's copy keeps in-frame clones and lacks some. The table lists around 70,000 clones, 29% of them singletons. Treatment noted: oral pan-JAK inhibitor, 5-10 mg twice daily. PBMCs, the starting material, were the source of sorted CD4+ and CD8+ T cells. Overall study results and limits: TCR sharing across patients was less clear than in mice, possibly HLA-related. Scalp clonality and expanded CD8+ clones among the top 100 showed significant decreases with tofacitinib.

For this clone: Its cognate antigen is unknown.

The TCR was taken from a human donor with alopecia areata. This specimen was CD8+ T cells sorted from blood, taken at week 4, from a patient treated with tofacitinib.

The CDR3 here is CASSLGGGHSYEQYF. The CDR3 DNA reads TGTGCCAGCAGCTTAGGCGGGGGGCACTCCTACGAGCAGTACTTC. The chain is built from TRBV11-2 and TRBJ2-7; TRBD2 agrees at 8 bases. Trimming cost V 1 base and J 0 bases; bases outside gene matches: 2. CDR3 length: 15 amino acids. The germline gives CDR1 SGHAT, CDR2 FQNNGV.